This T cell receptor beta chain originates from a study of blood T cells in healthy people across ages. As for the study in general: T cells yielded about one barcoded beta molecule per two cells through template switching.

Each sample gave at least 7 million isolated PBMCs. Notes on this clonotype: What it binds is not known.

CDR1 and CDR2 from the germline V gene are LGHDT and YNNKEL (reference sequence). J gave up 1 base and V 2 bases, and 1 base lay outside the gene matches. This CDR3 region has 15 residues. General study findings and limits: A roughly linear fall in TCR beta diversity per million T cells was seen with increasing age. Whereas aged donors had fewer naive CD4+ cells, long-lived donors had more of them and higher diversity.

The second PCR ran about 6 to 11 cycles with a sample-barcoded 5' primer and J-beta primers. TCRdb recomputed calls from the 5' RACE reads with MiXCR, one row per CDR3 protein. Of 1 million to 1.2 million distinct CDR3 sequences in the sample, around two fifths were seen once. The TCR was taken from a man between 18 and 35 years old in good health. This rearrangement joins TRBV3-1 to TRBJ2-7; 11 bases are a match to TRBD2. Sequencing was performed on blood. Written as DNA, the CDR3 is TGTGCCAGCAGCCAACCTAGCGGGGGGTCCTACGAGCAGTACTTC. Its translation: CASSQPSGGSYEQYF.